The T cell receptor beta chain under discussion was sequenced for a study of T cell responses to AZD1222 COVID-19 vaccine. Study-level information: The analysis combined second doses at about 4 or about 12 weeks. Study-wide results and caveats: The donor cohort was predominantly white British with a female majority, and clonal diversity may have been underestimated. Repertoires were sampled only after the peak T cell response. Reportedly, nearly half the spike-specific TCRs target unmutated variant regions.

Comment on this clone: The antigen is undetermined.

Trimming removed 0 bases from V and 4 bases from J, with 12 bases in between. Germline CDR1 and CDR2: ENHRY and SYGVKD. The CDR3 sequence is 15 residues long. Sequencing used immunoSEQ multiplex PCR; TCRdb keeps in-frame clones, though not all of them. The sample contains about 55,000 clones, around 90% of which appear only once. The chain uses TRBV10-3 and TRBJ1-2; TRBD1 might be the D (6 bases). The receptor was isolated from an adult in good health. The sequencing here drew on peripheral blood, taken on day 0 of AZD1222 vaccination. The CDR3 region is CAISESVTGPYGYTF. CDR3 DNA: TGTGCCATCAGTGAGTCTGTGACAGGCCCCTATGGCTACACCTTC.